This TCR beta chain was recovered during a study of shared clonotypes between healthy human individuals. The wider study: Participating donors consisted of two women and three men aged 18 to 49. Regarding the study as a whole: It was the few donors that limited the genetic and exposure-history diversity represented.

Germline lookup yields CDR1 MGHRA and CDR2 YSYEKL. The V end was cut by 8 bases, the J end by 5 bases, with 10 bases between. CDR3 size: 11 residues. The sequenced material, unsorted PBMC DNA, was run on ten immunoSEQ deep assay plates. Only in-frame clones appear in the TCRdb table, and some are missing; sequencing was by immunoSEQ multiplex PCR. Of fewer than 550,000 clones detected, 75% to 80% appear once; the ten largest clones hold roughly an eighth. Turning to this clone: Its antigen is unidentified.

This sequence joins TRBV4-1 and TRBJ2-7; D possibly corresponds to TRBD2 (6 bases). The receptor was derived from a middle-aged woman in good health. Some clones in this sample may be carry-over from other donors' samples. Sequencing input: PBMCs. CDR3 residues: CASGRFDEQYF. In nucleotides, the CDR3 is TGCGCCAGCGGGAGGTTCGACGAGCAGTACTTC.